This T cell receptor beta chain was identified in a study of blood T cell repertoires in COVID-19. This clone was found once. CDR3 length: 15 residues. The germline V and J ends were trimmed by 0 bases and 3 bases, with 9 bases remaining between them. Germline CDR1 and CDR2: SGHVS and FQNEAQ. Using immunoSEQ multiplex PCR, the repertoire was profiled, and TCRdb retains in-frame clones only, with some absent. The data show 120,000 or so clones, 80% seen once. The sample was peripheral blood. This TCR came from a man between 60 and 75 years old with active or convalescent COVID-19. The rearrangement joins TRBV7-8 to TRBJ1-5; D may be TRBD1 (6 bases). DNA of the CDR3: TGTGCCAGCAGCTTAGCGCGGGGGCCCAATCAGCCCCAGCATTTT. This encodes CASSLARGPNQPQHF.